The 14 T cell receptor beta chains given below trace back to one sample, sequenced in a study of blood T cells in healthy people across ages. Together with a sample-barcoded 5' primer, a J-beta primer mix was included in a second PCR lasting 7 to 11 cycles. In TCRdb, the 5' RACE reads were re-called with MiXCR into one record per CDR3 protein. The table lists 500,000 to 650,000 distinct CDR3 sequences, around 27% of them singletons. These data were also reused for a study on T cells of mothers and their children.

Sequencing was performed on blood. The origin of the receptors is a boy younger than 10 in good health.

This chain connects TRBV7-3 to TRBJ2-7; no clear D gene. This CDR3 region has 13 residues. Germline CDR1 SGHTA, CDR2 FQGTGA. The V end was cut by 6 bases, the J end by 6 bases, with 15 bases between. The chain's CDR3 is CASSRTIESEQYF. The CDR3, as DNA: TGTGCCAGCAGTCGTACAATAGAAAGCGAGCAGTACTTC.

The V and J genes are TRBV18 and TRBJ2-1; possible D gene TRBD2, 5 bases. Trimming pared 0 bases from V and 7 bases from J, leaving 13 bases between. This CDR3 contains 15 residues. Germline CDR1 and CDR2: KGHSH and LQKENI. CDR3 in amino acids: CASSPPSRGLNEQFF. The CDR3 nucleotides are TGTGCCAGCTCACCACCGTCTAGAGGACTGAATGAGCAGTTCTTC.

This chain connects TRBV5-1 to TRBJ1-2; a possible D gene is TRBD1 (6 bases). Trimming took 4 bases from V and 0 from J, leaving 10 bases between them. The CDR3 length is 14 residues. Germline lookup yields CDR1 SGHRS and CDR2 YFSETQ. The CDR3 sequence: CASSIQGTNYGYTF. CDR3 coding DNA: TGCGCCAGCAGCATACAGGGCACTAACTATGGCTACACCTTC.

This rearrangement joins TRBV7-9 to TRBJ2-5; tentative D call: TRBD2 (7 bases). The DNA end is a closer match to TRBJ2-1, so the J assignment may be wrong. Per the germline V gene, CDR1 is SEHNR and CDR2 is FQNEAQ (reference sequence). CDR3 size: 14 residues. CDR3 coding DNA: TGTGCCAGCAGCTCGGGGGAGGGGGTGAATGAGCAGTTCTTC. This gives the protein CASSSGEGVNEQFF.

The rearrangement joins TRBV29-1 to TRBJ2-5, with D possibly being TRBD2 (5 bases). Per the germline V gene, CDR1 is SQVTM and CDR2 is ANQGSEA. The CDR3 is 12 amino acids. The V end was cut by 5 bases, the J end by 2 bases, with 9 bases between. The CDR3 region is CSVTAEQETQYF. The CDR3 DNA reads as TGCAGCGTTACAGCGGAACAAGAGACCCAGTACTTC.

This rearrangement joins TRBV6-5 to TRBJ2-7, with D possibly being TRBD1 or TRBD2 (5 bases each). Trimming removed 6 bases at V and 6 bases at J, with 24 bases between. CDR1 and CDR2 from the germline V gene are MNHEY and SVGAGI. CDR3 length: 16 residues. The CDR3 sequence: CASRPRSGRGPAEQYF. DNA for the CDR3: TGTGCCAGCAGGCCACGGTCGGGACGAGGCCCCGCCGAGCAGTACTTC.

This clonotype was seen more than once but under ten times. The CDR3 DNA follows: TGCAGTGCTAGAGTGGCCGGGGACGGGGAGACCCAGTACTTC. Protein sequence: CSARVAGDGETQYF. This chain links TRBV20-1 with TRBJ2-5; D possibly uses TRBD1 or TRBD2 (5 bases each). The length of the CDR3 is 14 residues. From germline, CDR1 is DFQATT and CDR2 SNEGSKA (reference sequence). The ends were cut back, 1 base at V and 5 bases at J, with 14 bases in the middle.

CDR3 residues: CASSLRYSDNNFPYEQYF. Here the CDR3 DNA reads TGCGCCAGCAGCTTGAGGTATAGCGACAACAATTTTCCCTACGAGCAGTACTTC. The chain employs TRBV5-1 and TRBJ2-5; a weak D match, TRBD2 (5 bases). TRBJ2-7 matches the DNA end more closely, so the J call is doubtful. This CDR3 is built from 18 residues. The germline CDR1 and CDR2 sequences are SGHRS and YFSETQ.

This chain joins TRBV20-1 and TRBJ2-3; 8 nucleotides agree with TRBD1. Trimming took 0 bases from V and 11 from J; bases not matched to a gene: 4. There are 12 residues in the CDR3. The germline V gene encodes CDR1 DFQATT and CDR2 SNEGSKA (reference sequence). The CDR3 is CSARDDRGGQYF. CDR3 sequence (DNA): TGCAGTGCTAGAGACGACAGGGGAGGGCAGTATTTT.

The chain uses TRBV19 and TRBJ2-7, with 7 bases aligning to TRBD1. Unmatched junction bases numbered 11, after V lost 6 bases and J lost 3 bases. Germline assignment: CDR1 LNHDA and CDR2 SQIVND (reference sequence). The CDR3 is made up of 15 amino acids. In DNA form, the CDR3 reads TGTGCCAGTAGCAGCCCCGGACAGGTGTACTACGAGCAGTACTTC. It translates to CASSSPGQVYYEQYF. The entire variable domain, with the rest obtained from reference TRBV19 and TRBJ2-7, is as follows: DGGITQSPKYLFRKEGQNVTLSCEQNLNHDAMYWYRQDPGQGLRLIYYSQIVNDFQKGDIAEGYSVSREKKESFPLTVTSAQKNPTAFYLCASSSPGQVYYEQYFGPGTRLTVT.

The CDR3 sequence is CASSPSGGLETQYF. The CDR3 DNA reads as TGTGCCAGCTCACCGTCTGGGGGGCTCGAGACCCAGTACTTC. The V call is TRBV18, the J call TRBJ2-5; D could derive from TRBD1 or TRBD2 (6 bases each). The germline V gene encodes CDR1 KGHSH and CDR2 LQKENI. There are 14 residues in the CDR3. Trimming took 3 bases from V and 5 from J, leaving 13 bases between them.

The chain recombines TRBV6-6 with TRBJ1-1; 7 nucleotides agree with TRBD1. With 2 bases clipped from V and 5 bases from J, the junction kept 5 bases outside the gene matches. Germline values: CDR1 MNHNY, CDR2 SVGAGI (reference sequence). This CDR3 has 14 residues. DNA of the CDR3: TGTGCCAGCAGTTACGCTCCAGGGGGAACTGAAGCTTTCTTT. This gives the protein CASSYAPGGTEAFF.

J is TRBJ2-1 and V is TRBV10-1, with D perhaps TRBD1 (5 bases). The J call may be incorrect, as the DNA end agrees better with TRBJ2-7. Germline V gives CDR1 WNHNN, CDR2 SYGVQD (reference sequence). There are 13 residues in the CDR3. The CDR3 protein is CASSENRGYEQYF. In DNA, the CDR3 is TGCGCCAGCAGTGAGAATAGGGGCTACGAGCAGTACTTC.

The CDR3 coding sequence is TGCAGCGTTGGTTATCGGGGGTGGTCAGATACGCAGTATTTT. As protein: CSVGYRGWSDTQYF. The V call is TRBV29-1, the J call TRBJ2-3; possible D gene TRBD2, 6 bases. The germline gives CDR1 SQVTM, CDR2 ANQGSEA. This CDR3 region has 14 residues. The V end lost 4 bases, the J end lost 4 bases, and 15 bases lay between the germline ends.